The T cell receptor (beta chain) under discussion was sequenced for a study of shared clonotypes between healthy human individuals. Study-wide results and caveats: Naive CD4 clonotypes overlapped across a handful of donors at about 5.3%.

The V end lost 0 bases, the J end lost 7 bases, and 15 bases lay between the germline ends. Germline values: CDR1 WNHNN, CDR2 SYGVQD (reference sequence). The CDR3 is made up of 15 amino acids. In the case of this clone: The antigen is not known.

Authors' data handling: With immunoSEQ giving junction-only sequences and no quality scores, filtering differed. Clones were read by immunoSEQ multiplex PCR, and TCRdb kept only the in-frame ones, dropping some. V and J calls and clone size are given by that table; D and trimming were obtained from the DNA. The sample includes around 2.5 million clones, approximately 94% of them seen just once. The V and J genes are TRBV10-1 and TRBJ1-2; D perhaps matches TRBD1 (6 bases). Sample: naive CD4+ T cells from PBMCs. Indicated subset: CD45RA+ positively selected. The origin of this receptor is a man aged 18 to 29 in good health. Some clones in this sample may be carry-over from other donors' samples. The CDR3 reads CASSESRRGLGGYTF. The CDR3 DNA is TGCGCCAGCAGTGAGTCGAGACGGGGGCTGGGTGGCTACACCTTC.